This T cell receptor beta chain was obtained from a study of blood T cell repertoires in COVID-19. About the study: Collection of acute and convalescent COVID-19 samples took place in the United States, Italy and Spain. From T cells, B-cell-depleted T cells, or PBMCs came the material, which was cDNA or gDNA.

TCRdb's copy holds only in-frame clones and misses some; the assay was immunoSEQ multiplex PCR. The sample records 230,000 or so clones, 80% to 85% being singletons. This clone has more than one count but fewer than ten. Germline CDR1 GTSNPN, CDR2 SVGIG (reference sequence). Trimming pared 6 bases from V and 4 bases from J, leaving 9 bases between. This CDR3 is built from 11 residues. The sample was peripheral blood. The chain is built from TRBV30 and TRBJ2-5; D gene uncertain. The receptor comes from a man aged 30 to 39 with active or convalescent COVID-19. For the CDR3, the DNA is TGTGCCTGCAACCCGGGAGAGACCCAGTACTTC. Translated: CACNPGETQYF.